This T cell receptor beta chain was recovered during a study of blood T cell repertoires in COVID-19. This CDR3 comprises 17 residues. Germline values: CDR1 LGHNA, CDR2 YNFKEQ. The ends lost 5 bases at V and 5 bases at J; junction bases unmatched: 11. In the study's own analysis: Reference gene primer amplification in the assay estimated nucleated cell counts. Some clones are missing from TCRdb's copy, which holds only in-frame ones; the method was immunoSEQ multiplex PCR. From that table come the V and J calls and clone size; the DNA was used to work out D and trimming. The sample includes more than 250,000 clones, 70% to 90% of them seen just once.

Sequencing was done on a sample of peripheral blood. The V call is TRBV4-2, the J call TRBJ2-3; 12 nucleotides line up with TRBD2. The clonotype originates from a man aged 18 to 29 with active or convalescent COVID-19. CDR3 nucleotide sequence: TGTGCCAGCAGCGGACGCGGACTAGCGGGAAAATTAGATACGCAGTATTTT. Translation gives CASSGRGLAGKLDTQYF.